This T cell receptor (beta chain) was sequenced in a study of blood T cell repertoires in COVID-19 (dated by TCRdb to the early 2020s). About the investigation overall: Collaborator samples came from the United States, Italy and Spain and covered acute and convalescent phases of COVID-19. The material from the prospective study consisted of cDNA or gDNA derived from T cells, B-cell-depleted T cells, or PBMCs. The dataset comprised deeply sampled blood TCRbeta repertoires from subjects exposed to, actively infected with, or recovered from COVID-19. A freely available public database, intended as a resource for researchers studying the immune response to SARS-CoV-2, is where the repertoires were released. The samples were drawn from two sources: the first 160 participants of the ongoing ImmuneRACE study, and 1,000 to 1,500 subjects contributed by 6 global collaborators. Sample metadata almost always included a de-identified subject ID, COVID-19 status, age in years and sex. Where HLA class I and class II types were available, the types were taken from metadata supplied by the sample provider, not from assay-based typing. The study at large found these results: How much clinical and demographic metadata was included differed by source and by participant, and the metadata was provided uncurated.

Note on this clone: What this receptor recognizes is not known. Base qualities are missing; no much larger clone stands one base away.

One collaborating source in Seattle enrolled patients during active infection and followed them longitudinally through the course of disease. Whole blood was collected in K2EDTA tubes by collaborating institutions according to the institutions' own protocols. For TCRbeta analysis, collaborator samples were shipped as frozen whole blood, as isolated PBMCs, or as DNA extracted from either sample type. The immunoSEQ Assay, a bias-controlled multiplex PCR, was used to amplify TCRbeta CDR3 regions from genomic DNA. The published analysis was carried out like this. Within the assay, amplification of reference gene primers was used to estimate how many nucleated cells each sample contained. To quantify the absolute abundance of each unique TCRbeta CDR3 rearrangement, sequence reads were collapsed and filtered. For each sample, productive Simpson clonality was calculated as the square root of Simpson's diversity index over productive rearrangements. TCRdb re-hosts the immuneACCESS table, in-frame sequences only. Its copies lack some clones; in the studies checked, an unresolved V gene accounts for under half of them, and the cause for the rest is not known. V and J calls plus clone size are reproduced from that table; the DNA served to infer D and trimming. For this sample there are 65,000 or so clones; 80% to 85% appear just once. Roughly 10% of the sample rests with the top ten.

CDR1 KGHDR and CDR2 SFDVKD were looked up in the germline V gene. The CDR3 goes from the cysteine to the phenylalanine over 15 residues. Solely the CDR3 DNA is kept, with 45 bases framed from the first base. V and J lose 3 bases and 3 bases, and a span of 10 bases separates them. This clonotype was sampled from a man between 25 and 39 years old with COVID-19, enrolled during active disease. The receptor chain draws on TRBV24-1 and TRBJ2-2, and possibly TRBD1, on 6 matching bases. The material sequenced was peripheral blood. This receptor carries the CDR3 CATSDRTEYTGELFF. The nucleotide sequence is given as TGTGCCACCAGTGATCGGACAGAGTACACCGGGGAGCTGTTTTTT.